The 24 T cell receptor beta chains listed next were all sequenced from one sample in a study of blood T cells in healthy people across ages. Primers used in a second PCR of roughly 7 to 12 cycles were a sample-barcoded 5' primer and a J-beta primer mix. In TCRdb, the 5' RACE reads were re-called with MiXCR into one record per CDR3 protein. The repertoire has 800,000 to 1,300,000 distinct CDR3 sequences, 25% of them found once; the top ten carry 0.65% to 0.95%. The same data also contributed to another study, on T cells of mothers and their children.

The sequenced material came from blood. The receptors come from a girl aged 2-10 years in good health.

This chain connects TRBV24-1 to TRBJ1-1, with no clear D. Trimming stripped 11 bases from V and 3 bases from J, with 15 bases between. CDR1 is KGHDR and CDR2 is SFDVKD in the germline V gene. The CDR3 contains 13 residues. In nucleotides, the CDR3 is TGTGCCAGCAGCGCGAGGTGGGACACTGAAGCTTTCTTT. As protein: CASSARWDTEAFF.

The chain recombines TRBV3-1 with TRBJ2-5; 8 nucleotides line up with TRBD2. Germline CDR1 and CDR2: LGHDT and YNNKEL (reference sequence). This CDR3 is built from 17 residues. V dropped 0 bases and J dropped 5; count of bases not matched to a gene: 11. In nucleotides, the CDR3 is TGTGCCAGCAGCCAAGAAGCTATTGGACTAGCTGGGGAGACCCAGTACTTC. This codes for CASSQEAIGLAGETQYF.

CDR3 bases: TGTGCCAGTAGTATAGTTTGGGGAGACAGAGGTCCACCCCTCCACTTT. It is translated as CASSIVWGDRGPPLHF. The chain uses TRBV19 and TRBJ1-6, with D possibly matching TRBD1 (5 bases). The V and J ends lost 1 base and 11 bases respectively, with 18 bases between them. The CDR3 is 16 residues long. Germline V gives CDR1 LNHDA, CDR2 SQIVND (reference sequence).

The rearrangement joins TRBV9 to TRBJ2-6; 7 bases are shared with TRBD1. With 0 bases clipped from V and 3 bases from J, the junction kept 6 bases outside the gene matches. Germline V CDR1 and CDR2: SGDLS, YYNGEE. This CDR3 comprises 17 residues. In DNA form, the CDR3 reads TGTGCCAGCAGCGTAGAGTTGACAGGGTTTGGGGCCAACGTCCTGACTTTC. Translation: CASSVELTGFGANVLTF. Supplemented by reference TRBV9 and TRBJ2-6, the full variable domain reads DSGVTQTPKHLITATGQRVTLRCSPRSGDLSVYWYQQSLDQGLQFLIQYYNGEERAKGNILERFSAQQFPDLHSELNLSSLELGDSALYFCASSVELTGFGANVLTFGAGSRLTVL.

V gene TRBV12-3 or TRBV12-4 combines with J gene TRBJ2-5; D could derive from TRBD1 or TRBD2 (5 bases each). V lost 5 bases and J lost 4, with 20 bases in between. The CDR3 runs 16 residues. The CDR3: CASSPTSGLATETQYF. For the CDR3, the DNA is TGTGCCAGCAGTCCAACCTCGGGGCTCGCTACAGAGACCCAGTACTTC.

This rearrangement joins TRBV11-2 to TRBJ2-5; the D gene is possibly TRBD1 (6 bases). Deletions cut 8 bases from V and 4 bases from J, with 17 bases between. The germline CDR1 and CDR2 sequences are SGHAT and FQNNGV. The CDR3 totals 14 residues. The CDR3 here is CASLERGWGETQYF. The CDR3 DNA reads TGTGCCAGCCTCGAGAGGGGGTGGGGAGAGACCCAGTACTTC.

A word on this clonotype: At one end, the junction sequence differs from germline, possibly due to a read error. The rearrangement links TRBV25-1 to TRBJ2-7; D unclear. This CDR3 has 13 residues. Looked up from germline, CDR1 is MGHDK and CDR2 is SYGVNS. DNA for the CDR3: TGTGCCAGCAGTGAAGGAAGCTCCAACGAGCAGTACTTC. Its translation is CASSEGSSNEQYF.

The rearrangement joins TRBV28 to TRBJ2-3, with D unresolved. The germline V gene encodes CDR1 MDHEN and CDR2 SYDVKM. This CDR3 region has 11 residues. V lost 11 bases to trimming and J lost 0 bases, with 6 bases between them. The CDR3 protein is CAVGSTDTQYF. Here the CDR3 DNA reads TGTGCCGTCGGCAGCACAGATACGCAGTATTTT.

This clonotype has more than one count but fewer than ten. The V gene is TRBV6-2 or TRBV6-3, the J gene TRBJ2-3; D unresolved. The CDR3 extends over 12 amino acids. Germline values: CDR1 MNHEY, CDR2 SVGEGT. Trimming removed 6 bases at V and 6 bases at J, with 10 bases between. Here the CDR3 DNA reads TGTGCCAGCAGCCGAATACCGGATACGCAGTATTTT. This gives the protein CASSRIPDTQYF.

In this sample, this clonotype turned up many times. The genes are TRBV20-1 and TRBJ2-5; a possible D gene is TRBD2 (5 bases). Germline V gives CDR1 DFQATT, CDR2 SNEGSKA (reference sequence). The CDR3 covers 13 residues. V dropped 0 bases and J dropped 5 bases, with 10 bases sitting between them. The CDR3 is CSARDLGGETQYF. For the CDR3, the DNA is TGCAGTGCTAGAGATCTCGGCGGGGAGACCCAGTACTTC.

V is TRBV25-1 and J is TRBJ1-2; D is uncertain. Germline V gene sequence: CDR1 MGHDK, CDR2 SYGVNS. The CDR3 has 12 amino acids. V gave up 0 bases and J gave up 5 bases, with 4 bases separating them. Here the CDR3 DNA reads TGTGCCAGCAGTGAATATGGTTATGGCTACACCTTC. Its protein is CASSEYGYGYTF.

The rearrangement uses TRBV6-2 or TRBV6-3 and TRBJ2-5; D is possibly TRBD2 (5 bases). The J call is in doubt because the DNA end fits TRBJ2-7 better. CDR3 length: 14 residues. Looked up from germline, CDR1 is MNHEY and CDR2 is SVGEGT. The CDR3 region has the DNA TGTGCCAGCAGTTACTCAGGGAGCATGGACGAGCAGTACTTC. Its translation is CASSYSGSMDEQYF.

The genes are TRBV12-3 or TRBV12-4 and TRBJ2-2; perhaps TRBD1 as D (6 bases). V lost 6 bases and J lost 7, with 9 bases in between. The CDR3 loop spans 12 amino acids. The CDR3 loop reads CASRSGVGELFF. As DNA, the CDR3 is TGTGCCAGCAGGTCAGGGGTCGGGGAGCTGTTTTTT.

The chain is built from TRBV4-1 and TRBJ2-5, with TRBD2 matching over 8 bases. Judging by the DNA end, TRBJ2-1 fits better; the J call may be wrong. CDR3 size: 15 residues. From germline, CDR1 is MGHRA and CDR2 YSYEKL. The CDR3 here is CASSHIREGANEQFF. DNA for the CDR3: TGCGCCAGCAGCCACATTCGGGAGGGAGCCAATGAGCAGTTCTTC.

This clonotype has a handful of counts. The chain is built from TRBV6-2 or TRBV6-3 and TRBJ2-5; 10 nucleotides match TRBD2. The CDR3 extends over 14 amino acids. Trimming removed 6 bases from V and 7 bases from J; junction bases left unmatched: 8. The germline CDR1 and CDR2 sequences are MNHEY and SVGEGT. CDR3 sequence (DNA): TGTGCCAGCAGAGTAGCGGGGGGCCGAGGGACCCAGTACTTC. Translated, it gives CASRVAGGRGTQYF.

The gene calls are TRBV29-1 and TRBJ1-2; a weak D match, TRBD1 (5 bases). Per germline, CDR1 SQVTM and CDR2 ANQGSEA. This CDR3 is 11 amino acids long. Trimming removed 4 bases from V and 5 bases from J, with 8 bases in between. The CDR3 loop is CSVVTGYGYTF. CDR3 bases: TGCAGCGTTGTCACAGGATATGGCTACACCTTC.

This clonotype was picked up a small number of times. The chain carries TRBV12-3 or TRBV12-4 and TRBJ1-6; 9 bases agree with TRBD1. The CDR3 length is 15 residues. V shed 4 bases and J 10 bases; nucleotides not matched to a gene: 8. The chain's CDR3 is CASSYTGGVESPLHF. DNA of the CDR3: TGTGCCAGCAGTTACACAGGGGGCGTGGAGTCACCCCTCCACTTT.

There are a few counts of this clonotype. The rearrangement joins TRBV29-1 to TRBJ2-1, with 7 bases matching TRBD2. The CDR3 extends over 14 amino acids. V shed 3 bases, J shed 7 bases, and the junction held 9 bases outside the gene matches. CDR1 SQVTM and CDR2 ANQGSEA come from the germline V gene. CDR3 bases: TGCAGCGTTGAGTCGCGGGAGCAGATGAATGAGCAGTTCTTC. Residues: CSVESREQMNEQFF.

This sequence joins TRBV7-9 and TRBJ2-5, with D possibly being TRBD2 (6 bases). TRBJ2-7 explains the end of the DNA better; the J call may be wrong. The germline V gene encodes CDR1 SEHNR and CDR2 FQNEAQ (reference sequence). CDR3 length equals 15 residues. DNA of the CDR3: TGTGCCAGCAGCCACCAATCCGGGGGTTCGATCGAGCAGTACTTC. Its translation: CASSHQSGGSIEQYF.

V and J are TRBV20-1 and TRBJ2-2, with D tentatively TRBD1 (6 bases). V shed 2 bases and J shed 6 bases, with 13 bases lying between them. This CDR3 has 14 amino acids. The germline V gene has CDR1 DFQATT and CDR2 SNEGSKA (reference sequence). The CDR3 bases are TGCAGTGCTAGAAAGGGGGAAATTGCCGGGGAGCTGTTTTTT. This sequence encodes CSARKGEIAGELFF.

This chain links TRBV29-1 with TRBJ1-1; D gene ambiguous. The CDR3 sequence is 15 residues long. The germline V and J ends were trimmed by 4 bases and 5 bases, with 20 bases remaining between them. Germline lookup yields CDR1 SQVTM and CDR2 ANQGSEA. CDR3 nucleotide sequence: TGCAGCGTTGGATTACGGTACGGCGGGGATACTGAAGCTTTCTTT. This translates into CSVGLRYGGDTEAFF.

The chain has TRBV29-1 and TRBJ2-2, with D perhaps TRBD2 (6 bases). The CDR3 has 14 residues. V was trimmed by 5 bases and J by 4 bases, leaving 14 bases between them. Germline CDR1 SQVTM, CDR2 ANQGSEA. The CDR3 sequence is CSVMGGSGTGELFF. The CDR3 DNA follows: TGCAGCGTTATGGGGGGATCGGGCACCGGGGAGCTGTTTTTT.

The chain links TRBV12-3 or TRBV12-4 to TRBJ2-3; D is unclear. The CDR3 loop spans 11 amino acids. The germline V and J ends were trimmed by 6 bases and 13 bases, with 14 bases remaining between them. CDR3 protein: CASSLGPTEYF. The DNA for the CDR3 is TGTGCCAGCAGCCTCGGACCGACGGAGTATTTT.

V usage is TRBV3-1 and J usage is TRBJ1-1; possible D gene TRBD1, 6 bases. CDR3 length equals 18 residues. Germline CDR1 reads LGHDT; CDR2 reads YNNKEL (reference sequence). V was shortened by 3 bases and J by 1 base, with 21 bases between the two germline ends. CDR3 in DNA: TGTGCCAGCAGCCAGGTGGGCCCAGTAAGGACAGCGAACACTGAAGCTTTCTTT. Translation: CASSQVGPVRTANTEAFF.